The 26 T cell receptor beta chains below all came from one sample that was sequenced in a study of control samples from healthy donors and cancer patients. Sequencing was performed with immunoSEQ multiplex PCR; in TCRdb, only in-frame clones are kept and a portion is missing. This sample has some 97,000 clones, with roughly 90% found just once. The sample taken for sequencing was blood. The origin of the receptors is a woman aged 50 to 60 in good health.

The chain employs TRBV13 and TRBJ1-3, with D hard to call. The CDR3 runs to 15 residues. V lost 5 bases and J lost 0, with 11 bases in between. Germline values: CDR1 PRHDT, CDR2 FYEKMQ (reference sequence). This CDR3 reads CASSQAGSSGNTIYF. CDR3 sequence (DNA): TGTGCCAGCAGCCAGGCGGGGAGCTCTGGAAACACCATATATTTT. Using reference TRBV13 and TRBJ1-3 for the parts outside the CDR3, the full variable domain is AAGVIQSPRHLIKEKRETATLKCYPIPRHDTVYWYQQGPGQDPQFLISFYEKMQSDKGSIPDRFSAQQFSDYHSELNMSSLELGDSALYFCASSQAGSSGNTIYFGEGSWLTVV.

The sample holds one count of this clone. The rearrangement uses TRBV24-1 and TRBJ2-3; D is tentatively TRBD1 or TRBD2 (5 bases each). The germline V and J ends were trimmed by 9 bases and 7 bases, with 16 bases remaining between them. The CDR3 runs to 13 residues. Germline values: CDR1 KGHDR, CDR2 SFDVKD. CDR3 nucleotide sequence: TGTGCCACCGGGACCGAAGTTCCGAATACGCAGTATTTT. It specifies CATGTEVPNTQYF.

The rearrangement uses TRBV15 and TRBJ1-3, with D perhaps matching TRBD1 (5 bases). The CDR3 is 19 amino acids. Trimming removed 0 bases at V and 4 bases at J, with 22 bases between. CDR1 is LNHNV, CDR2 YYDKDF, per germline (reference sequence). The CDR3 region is CATSRDTRRIRDGGNTIYF. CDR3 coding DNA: TGTGCCACCAGCAGAGATACTAGGCGCATCCGGGACGGCGGAAACACCATATATTTT.

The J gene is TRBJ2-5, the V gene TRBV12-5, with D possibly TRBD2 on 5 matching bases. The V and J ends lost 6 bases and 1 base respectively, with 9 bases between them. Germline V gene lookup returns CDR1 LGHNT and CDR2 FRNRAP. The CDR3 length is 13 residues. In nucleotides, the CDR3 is TGTGCTAGTGGCCCGGGGTTCCAAGAGACCCAGTACTTC. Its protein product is CASGPGFQETQYF.

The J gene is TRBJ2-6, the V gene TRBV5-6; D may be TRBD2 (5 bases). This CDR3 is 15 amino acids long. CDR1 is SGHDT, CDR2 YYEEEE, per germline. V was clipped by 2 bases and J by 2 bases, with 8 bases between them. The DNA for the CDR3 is TGTGCCAGCAGCTTTCGGGGAGCTGGGGCCAACGTCCTGACTTTC. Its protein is CASSFRGAGANVLTF.

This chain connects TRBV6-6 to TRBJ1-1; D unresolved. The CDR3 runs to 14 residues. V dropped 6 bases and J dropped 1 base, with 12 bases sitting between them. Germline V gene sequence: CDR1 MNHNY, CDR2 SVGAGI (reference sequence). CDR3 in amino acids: CASRFSTGNTEAFF. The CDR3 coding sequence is TGTGCCAGCAGATTTTCGACTGGGAACACTGAAGCTTTCTTT.

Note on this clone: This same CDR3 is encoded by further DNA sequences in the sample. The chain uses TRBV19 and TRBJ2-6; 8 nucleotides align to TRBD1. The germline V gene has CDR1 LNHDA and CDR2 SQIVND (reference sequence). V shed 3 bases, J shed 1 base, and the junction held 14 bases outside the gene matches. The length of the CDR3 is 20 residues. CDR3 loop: CASSIGQGRNLGSGANVLTF. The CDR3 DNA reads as TGTGCCAGTAGTATCGGACAGGGAAGGAACCTAGGGTCTGGGGCCAACGTCCTGACTTTC.

In nucleotides, the CDR3 is TGTGCCAGCGAATTAGGAGGAAGCACAGATACGCAGTATTTT. It specifies CASELGGSTDTQYF. The chain employs TRBV7-9 and TRBJ2-3; the D gene is possibly TRBD2 (5 bases). This CDR3 is 14 amino acids long. V was cut by 8 bases and J by 0 bases, with 12 bases left in between. Germline values: CDR1 SEHNR, CDR2 FQNEAQ (reference sequence).

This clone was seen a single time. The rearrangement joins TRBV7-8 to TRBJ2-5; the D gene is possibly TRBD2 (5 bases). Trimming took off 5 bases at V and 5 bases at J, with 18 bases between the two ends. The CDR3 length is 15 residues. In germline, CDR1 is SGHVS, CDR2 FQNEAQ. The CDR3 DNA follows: TGTGCCAGCAGCACCGCTAATCTGAGGAGGGAGACCCAGTACTTC. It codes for CASSTANLRRETQYF.

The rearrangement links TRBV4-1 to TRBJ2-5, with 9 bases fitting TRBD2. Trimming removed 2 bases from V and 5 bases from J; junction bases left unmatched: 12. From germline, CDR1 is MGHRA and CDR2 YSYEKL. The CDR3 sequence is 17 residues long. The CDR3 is CASSQILAGAPRETQYF. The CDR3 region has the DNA TGCGCCAGCAGCCAAATTTTAGCGGGGGCACCTCGGGAGACCCAGTACTTC.

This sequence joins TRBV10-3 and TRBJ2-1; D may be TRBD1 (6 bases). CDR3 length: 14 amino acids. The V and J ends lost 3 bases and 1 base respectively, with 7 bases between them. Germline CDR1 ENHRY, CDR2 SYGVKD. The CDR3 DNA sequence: TGTGCCATCAGTGAAGGGGGTTCCTACAATGAGCAGTTCTTC. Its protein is CAISEGGSYNEQFF.

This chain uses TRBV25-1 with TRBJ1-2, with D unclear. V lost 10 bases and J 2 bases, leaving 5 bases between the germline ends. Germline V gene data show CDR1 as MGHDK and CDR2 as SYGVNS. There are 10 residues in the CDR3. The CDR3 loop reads CATRNYGYTF. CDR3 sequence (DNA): TGTGCCACCCGGAACTATGGCTACACCTTC.

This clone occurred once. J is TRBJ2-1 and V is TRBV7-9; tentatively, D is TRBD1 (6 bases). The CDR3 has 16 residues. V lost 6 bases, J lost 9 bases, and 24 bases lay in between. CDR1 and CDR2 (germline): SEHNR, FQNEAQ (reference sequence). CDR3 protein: CASSFDRTLGLSEQFF. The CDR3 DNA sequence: TGTGCCAGCAGTTTTGACAGGACCTTGGGTTTGAGTGAGCAGTTCTTC.

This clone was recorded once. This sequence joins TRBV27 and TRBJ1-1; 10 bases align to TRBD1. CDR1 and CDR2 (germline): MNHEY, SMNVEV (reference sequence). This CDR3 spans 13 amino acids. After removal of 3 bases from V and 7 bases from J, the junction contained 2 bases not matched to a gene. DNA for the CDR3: TGTGCCAGCAGTTTGGGGACAGGGGTTGAAGCTTTCTTT. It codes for CASSLGTGVEAFF.

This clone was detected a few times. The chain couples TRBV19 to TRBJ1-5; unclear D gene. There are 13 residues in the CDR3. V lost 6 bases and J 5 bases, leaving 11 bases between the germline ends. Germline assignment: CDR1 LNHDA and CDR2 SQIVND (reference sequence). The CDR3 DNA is TGTGCCAGTAGCCGGCTTCTCGATCAGCCCCAGCATTTT. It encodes CASSRLLDQPQHF.

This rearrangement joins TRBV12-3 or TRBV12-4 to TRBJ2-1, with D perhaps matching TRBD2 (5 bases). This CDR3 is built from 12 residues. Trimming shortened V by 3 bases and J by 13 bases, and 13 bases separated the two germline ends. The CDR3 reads CASSLEDGPQFF. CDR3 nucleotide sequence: TGTGCCAGCAGTTTGGAGGACGGGCCACAGTTCTTC.

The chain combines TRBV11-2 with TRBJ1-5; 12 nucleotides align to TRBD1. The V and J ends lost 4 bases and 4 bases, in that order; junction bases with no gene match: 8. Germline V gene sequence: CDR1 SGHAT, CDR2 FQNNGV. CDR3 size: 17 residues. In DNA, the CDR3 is TGTGCCAGCAGCTCCCTAAAGGGACAGGGGGCAAATCAGCCCCAGCATTTT. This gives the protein CASSSLKGQGANQPQHF. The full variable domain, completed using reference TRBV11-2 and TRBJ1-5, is EAGVAQSPRYKIIEKRQSVAFWCNPISGHATLYWYQQILGQGPKLLIQFQNNGVVDDSQLPKDRFSAERLKGVDSTLKIQPAKLEDSAVYLCASSSLKGQGANQPQHFGDGTRLSIL.

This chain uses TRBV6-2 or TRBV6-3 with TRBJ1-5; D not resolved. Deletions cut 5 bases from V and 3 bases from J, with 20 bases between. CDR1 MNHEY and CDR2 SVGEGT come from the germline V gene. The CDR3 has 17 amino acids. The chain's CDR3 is CASSPSYGTSVNQPQHF. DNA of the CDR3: TGTGCCAGCAGTCCGTCTTATGGAACTTCGGTCAATCAGCCCCAGCATTTT.

This CDR3 is CASSHDSKVNEQFF. The CDR3 DNA sequence: TGTGCCAGCAGTCACGACTCGAAAGTAAATGAGCAGTTCTTC. The rearrangement uses TRBV6-6 and TRBJ2-1; D not certain. The CDR3 consists of 14 residues. Trimming removed 5 bases from V and 7 bases from J, with 15 bases in between. Germline lookup yields CDR1 MNHNY and CDR2 SVGAGI (reference sequence).

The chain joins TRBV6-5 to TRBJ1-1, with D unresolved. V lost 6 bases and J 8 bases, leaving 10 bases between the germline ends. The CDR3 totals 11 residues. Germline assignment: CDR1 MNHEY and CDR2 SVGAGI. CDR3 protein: CASSNRVEAFF. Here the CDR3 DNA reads TGTGCCAGCAGCAACCGGGTCGAAGCTTTCTTT.

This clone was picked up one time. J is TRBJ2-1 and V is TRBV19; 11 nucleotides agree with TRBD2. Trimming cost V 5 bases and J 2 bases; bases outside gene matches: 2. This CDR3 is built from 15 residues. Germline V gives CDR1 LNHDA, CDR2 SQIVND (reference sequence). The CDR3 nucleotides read TGTGCCAGTAGTCTAGCGGGGGGCACCTACAATGAGCAGTTCTTC. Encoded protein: CASSLAGGTYNEQFF.

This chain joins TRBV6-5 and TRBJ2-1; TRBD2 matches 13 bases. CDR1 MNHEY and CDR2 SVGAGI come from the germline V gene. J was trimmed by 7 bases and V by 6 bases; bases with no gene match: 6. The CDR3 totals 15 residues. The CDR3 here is CASSQGTSGINEQFF. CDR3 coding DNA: TGTGCCAGCAGCCAAGGGACTAGCGGGATAAATGAGCAGTTCTTC.

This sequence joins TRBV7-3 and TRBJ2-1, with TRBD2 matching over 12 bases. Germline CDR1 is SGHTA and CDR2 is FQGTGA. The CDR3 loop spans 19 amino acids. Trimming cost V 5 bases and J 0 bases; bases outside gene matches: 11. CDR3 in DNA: TGTGCCAGCAGCCGTCTCCCCCAGACTAGCGGGAGCTCCTACAATGAGCAGTTCTTC. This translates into CASSRLPQTSGSSYNEQFF.

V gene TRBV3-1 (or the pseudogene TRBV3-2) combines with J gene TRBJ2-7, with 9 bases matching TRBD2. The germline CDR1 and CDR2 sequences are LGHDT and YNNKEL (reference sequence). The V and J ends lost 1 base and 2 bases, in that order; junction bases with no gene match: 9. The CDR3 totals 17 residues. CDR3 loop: CASSQGLYSGSTYEQYV. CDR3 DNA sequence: TGTGCCAGCAGCCAAGGCTTATATAGCGGGAGTACCTACGAGCAGTACGTC.

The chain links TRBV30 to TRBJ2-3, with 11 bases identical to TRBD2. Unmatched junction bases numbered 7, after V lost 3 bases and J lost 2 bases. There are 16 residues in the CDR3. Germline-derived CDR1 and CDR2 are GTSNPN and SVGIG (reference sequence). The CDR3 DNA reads TGTGCCTGGAGCCCCAAACTAGCGGGGGTCACAGATACGCAGTATTTT. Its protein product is CAWSPKLAGVTDTQYF.

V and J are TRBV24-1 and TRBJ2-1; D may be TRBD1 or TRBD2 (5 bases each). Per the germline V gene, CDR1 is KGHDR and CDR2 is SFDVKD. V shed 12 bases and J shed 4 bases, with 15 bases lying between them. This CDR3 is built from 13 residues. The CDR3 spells CASSQDSYNEQFF. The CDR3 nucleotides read TGTGCCTCCTCACAGGACTCGTACAATGAGCAGTTCTTC.